The next 4 T cell receptor beta chains were all read from a single sample in a study of cytomegalovirus exposure and HLA in healthy donors. PCR amplification relied on 60 Vbeta primers (plus 13 Jbeta primers). Data came from immunoSEQ multiplex PCR; TCRdb stores just in-frame clones and leaves some out. This table has about 200,000 clones, around 77% appearing once. Sequencing used PBMCs. These receptors were obtained from a woman in her 30s in good health and CMV-seronegative.

The genes are TRBV4-1 and TRBJ1-5; no clear D gene. V dropped 5 bases and J dropped 3 bases, with 14 bases sitting between them. CDR1 is MGHRA, CDR2 YSYEKL, per germline. CDR3 length equals 15 residues. The CDR3 coding sequence is TGCGCCAGCAGCTGGGATGGAGGCTACAATCAGCCCCAGCATTTT. Residues: CASSWDGGYNQPQHF.

The J gene is TRBJ2-4, the V gene TRBV13; 9 nucleotides match TRBD2. Germline trimming cut 5 bases from V and 9 bases from J; bases unmatched to any gene: 14. CDR3 length equals 16 residues. Germline V CDR1 and CDR2: PRHDT, FYEKMQ (reference sequence). CDR3 in DNA: TGTGCCAGCAGCCCCGCTAGCGGGGACCGTGGAGGCATTCAGTACTTC. Translation: CASSPASGDRGGIQYF.

V usage is TRBV7-9 and J usage is TRBJ1-2, with D perhaps TRBD1 (5 bases). This CDR3 is 16 amino acids long. V lost 1 base and J 4 bases, leaving 16 bases between the germline ends. Germline lookup yields CDR1 SEHNR and CDR2 FQNEAQ (reference sequence). The CDR3 region is CASSLVGQGISYGYTF. CDR3 coding DNA: TGTGCCAGCAGCTTAGTAGGCCAGGGCATATCCTATGGCTACACCTTC.

The chain links TRBV5-5 to TRBJ1-2; D is ambiguous. The germline V and J ends were trimmed by 4 bases and 3 bases, with 10 bases remaining between them. CDR1 is SGHKS and CDR2 is YYEKEE in the germline V gene (reference sequence). The length of the CDR3 is 13 residues. The CDR3 DNA reads as TGTGCCAGCAGCCCGTCCCCAGACTATGGCTACACCTTC. Its translation: CASSPSPDYGYTF.